The 3 T cell receptor beta chains reported below all come from one sample, sequenced in a study of CXCR3-negative and CXCR3-positive naive CD8 T cells (dated by TCRdb to between 2017 and 2020). The instrument given in TCRdb is NextSeq 550. The Human TCR Profiling Kit (MiLaboratory) was used to prepare UMI-labeled 5' RACE TRB cDNA libraries. TCRdb reprocessed the reads, reporting each CDR3 protein sequence once and no DNA. This specimen's table enumerates approximately 49,000 distinct CDR3 sequences. About 15% of the sample is taken by the ten largest. Sequenced input: memory CD8+ T cells from blood. The cell subset or site label corresponds to: conventional CD8+ memory T cells (TMEM), sorted as controls. The receptors were sampled from a human donor in good health. Some clones in this sample may be carry-over from other donors' samples.

The J gene is TRBJ2-4, the V gene TRBV28; TCRdb reports TRBD1, a call that lacks DNA to check it against. This CDR3 is 19 amino acids long. Germline CDR1 MDHEN, CDR2 SYDVKM. The CDR3 reads CASSFTPEQGPLAKNIQYF.

Judged by frequency, this clonotype is medium-sized. The chain carries TRBV29-1 and TRBJ2-7; TCRdb selects TRBD1, and the lack of DNA leaves this call unchecked. CDR1 SQVTM and CDR2 ANQGSEA come from the germline V gene. The CDR3 covers 12 residues. Here the CDR3 reads CSVMDNPYEQYF.

The chain employs TRBV5-1 and TRBJ1-2. Germline-derived CDR1 and CDR2 are SGHRS and YFSETQ. This CDR3 spans 12 amino acids. CDR3 amino acids: CASSLDGEGYTF.